Listed below are T cell receptor beta chains from one sample, sequenced in a study of OX40 agonist ivuxolimab in advanced cancers. The assay was immunoSEQ multiplex PCR, and TCRdb's table has in-frame clones only and misses some. This table holds around 98,000 clones, around nine tenths found once. Sequenced material: CD4+ or CD8+ T cells sorted from blood, taken in a trial of the OX40 agonist ivuxolimab. The source of these receptors is an adult with an advanced solid tumor such as melanoma, head and neck, liver or kidney cancer. Each CDR3 is given with its conserved first and last residue. D genes are given only for firm matches. A row's size may be missing; if present it is once, few, many or a size class.

j_gene,d_gene,v_gene,len,abundance,CDR3nt,CDR3aa
TRBJ1-2,NA,TRBV5-1,14,NA,TGCGCCAGCAGCTTAGAGGGGACTCACTATGGCTACACCTTC,CASSLEGTHYGYTF
TRBJ2-3,TRBD1,TRBV28,13,NA,TGTGCCAGCAGTATGACAGGGCGGTATACGCAGTATTTT,CASSMTGRYTQYF
TRBJ1-1,NA,TRBV21-1,13,NA,TGTGCCAGCCCCTACTACTCGAACACTGAAGCTTTCTTT,CASPYYSNTEAFF
TRBJ2-7,NA,TRBV19,15,NA,TGTGCCAGTAGTATGTTTCGGATGAGCTCCTACGAGCAGTACTTC,CASSMFRMSSYEQYF
TRBJ2-6,TRBD1,TRBV5-5,18,NA,TGTGCCAGCAGCTTGGCCGGGACAGGCTATGCTGGGGCCAACGTCCTGACTTTC,CASSLAGTGYAGANVLTF
TRBJ2-5,NA,TRBV2,12,NA,TGTGCCAGCAGTGATAACAGAGAGACCCAGTACTTC,CASSDNRETQYF
TRBJ2-7,TRBD1,TRBV10-3,15,once,TGTGCCATCAGGGCGCCGGGACAGGGGGACTACGAGCAGTACTTC,CAIRAPGQGDYEQYF
TRBJ1-5,NA,TRBV6-1,12,NA,TGTGCCAGCAGAACAGGGCATCAGCCCCAGCATTTT,CASRTGHQPQHF
TRBJ1-1,NA,TRBV5-5,17,NA,TGTGCCAGCACCCTTGCTTGGCCTGGGCTGGAGAACACTGAAGCTTTCTTT,CASTLAWPGLENTEAFF
TRBJ1-1,NA,TRBV6-6,12,NA,TGTGCCAGCAGTTACTCAGCGGAGGTAGCTTTCTTT,CASSYSAEVAFF
TRBJ2-6,NA,TRBV6-1,15,NA,TGTGCCAGCAGTGGCCCCTACCCTGGGGCCAACGTCCTGACTTTC,CASSGPYPGANVLTF
TRBJ1-4,NA,TRBV7-9,13,NA,TGTGCCAGCAGCAACAGGGCTAATGAAAAACTGTTTTTT,CASSNRANEKLFF
TRBJ1-5,NA,TRBV6-1,13,NA,TGTGCCAGCAGTGAGACTAGCAATCAGCCCCAGCATTTT,CASSETSNQPQHF
TRBJ2-5,NA,TRBV7-2,14,NA,TGTGCCAGCAGCTTCGGGCCCAGCGGGGAGACCCAGTACTTC,CASSFGPSGETQYF
TRBJ1-1,NA,TRBV18,12,NA,TGTGCCAGCTCACCAGTAGATTCTGAAGCTTTCTTT,CASSPVDSEAFF